Listed below are T cell receptor beta chains from one sample, sequenced in a study of blood T cells in healthy people across ages. TCRdb used MiXCR to reprocess the 5' RACE reads, holding one entry per CDR3 protein. Among 1.5 million to 2 million distinct CDR3 sequences listed, around 50% were seen once. Sequencing was done on a sample of blood. Receptors were obtained from a woman aged 35 to 49 in good health. CDR3s include the opening cysteine and the closing phenylalanine or tryptophan. The D gene is left open where the match is weak. Some rows have no size entry. The others give once, few or many, or a class for an expanded clone.

CDR3 protein	CDR3 DNA	clone size	J gene	D gene	V gene
CASSEQGAGDEQFF	TGTGCCAGCAGTGAACAGGGGGCTGGAGATGAGCAGTTCTTC	few	TRBJ2-1	TRBD1	TRBV2
CSATSGSFRETQYF	TGCAGTGCTACTAGCGGGAGTTTTAGGGAGACCCAGTACTTC	NA	TRBJ2-5	TRBD2	TRBV20-1
CASSPTGTYNSPLHF	TGTGCCAGCAGCCCGACAGGGACCTATAATTCACCCCTCCACTTT	NA	TRBJ1-6	TRBD1	TRBV27
CASSPLREAADTQYF	TGTGCCAGCAGCCCCCTGCGAGAAGCAGCAGATACGCAGTATTTT	NA	TRBJ2-3	NA	TRBV4-2
CSAEGKAYTF	TGCAGTGCCGAAGGGAAGGCGTACACCTTC	NA	TRBJ1-2	NA	TRBV20-1
CASSYGLMNTEAFF	TGTGCCAGCAGTTACGGACTGATGAACACTGAAGCTTTCTTT	few	TRBJ1-1	NA	TRBV6-5
CSAYPRGTQYF	TGCAGTGCTTACCCGAGGGGTACGCAGTATTTT	few	TRBJ2-3	NA	TRBV20-1
CASSPTDLKPQHF	TGTGCCAGCAGCCCGACAGATTTAAAGCCCCAGCATTTT	few	TRBJ1-5	NA	TRBV7-2
CASTLSTAEQFF	TGTGCCAGCACCCTGTCCACAGCCGAGCAGTTCTTC	NA	TRBJ2-1	NA	TRBV7-9
CASSLERADQETQYF	TGCGCCAGCAGCTTGGAACGGGCGGATCAAGAGACCCAGTACTTC	NA	TRBJ2-5	NA	TRBV5-1
CASSQLDGYTF	TGTGCCAGCAGCCAGCTGGACGGCTACACCTTC	NA	TRBJ1-2	NA	TRBV16
CASSPVPGSPLHF	TGTGCCAGCAGTCCCGTCCCTGGTTCACCCCTCCACTTT	few	TRBJ1-6	NA	TRBV6-4
CASTPNNPTSTTGELFF	TGCGCCAGCACCCCTAATAATCCTACGTCTACCACCGGGGAGCTGTTTTTT	NA	TRBJ2-2	NA	TRBV4-3